Listed below are T cell receptor beta chains from one sample, sequenced in a study of cytomegalovirus exposure and HLA in healthy donors. Sequencing used immunoSEQ multiplex PCR; TCRdb keeps in-frame clones, though not all of them. The sample carries about 140,000 clones, 75% to 90% recorded once. The sequencing input was PBMCs. These receptors were collected from a man aged 35-49 years in good health and CMV-seronegative. Both conserved end residues are part of each CDR3. The D gene is left open where the match is weak. Clone size is stated in some rows and not others, as once, few, many or a class when expanded.

v_gene	d_gene	j_gene	abundance	CDR3nt	CDR3aa
TRBV5-1	TRBD1	TRBJ1-2	NA	TGCGCCAGCAGCTGGGAACCGGGACAGCTTAACTATGGCTACACCTTC	CASSWEPGQLNYGYTF
TRBV11-2	NA	TRBJ1-2	NA	TGTGCCAGCAGCAAGCTACAGGGTCGGGGCTACACCTTC	CASSKLQGRGYTF
TRBV5-6	TRBD2	TRBJ2-1	NA	TGTGCCAGCAGCTTGCTTAGCGGGGCTGCCTACAATGAGCAGTTCTTC	CASSLLSGAAYNEQFF
TRBV7-2	NA	TRBJ2-7	NA	TGTGCCAGCAGCGCCCAGGGCTACGAGCAGTACTTC	CASSAQGYEQYF
TRBV5-1	TRBD1	TRBJ2-7	NA	TGCGCCAGCAGATATAGGACAGGGAGCGAGCAGTACTTC	CASRYRTGSEQYF
TRBV7-9	NA	TRBJ1-5	NA	TGTGCCAGCAGCTTAGGTACATCATCCCGTAATCAGCCCCAGCATTTT	CASSLGTSSRNQPQHF
TRBV19	NA	TRBJ1-1	NA	TGTGCCAGTAGTGGTCACGGGGGAACTGAAGCTTTCTTT	CASSGHGGTEAFF
TRBV19	TRBD1	TRBJ2-7	NA	TGTGCCAGTAGTATCGCCGGGACAGGAACCTCCTACGAGCAGTACTTC	CASSIAGTGTSYEQYF
TRBV18	TRBD2	TRBJ2-3	NA	TGTGCCAGCTCACCCGGGACTAGCCCCCCAGATACGCAGTATTTT	CASSPGTSPPDTQYF
TRBV7-2	TRBD1	TRBJ2-7	few	TGTGCCAGCAGCTTCCGGGACAGCCTTTACGAGCAGTACTTC	CASSFRDSLYEQYF
TRBV6-1	NA	TRBJ1-5	NA	TGTGCCAGCAGTGAAGAGGACGGAAGGGGAAGTCAGCCCCAGCATTTT	CASSEEDGRGSQPQHF
TRBV2	NA	TRBJ2-5	NA	TGTGCCAGCAGGGTGTCGGGGGGCCATGAGACCCAGTACTTC	CASRVSGGHETQYF
TRBV4-1	TRBD1	TRBJ1-4	NA	TGCGCCAGCAGCCAGGAAAGGGTAGGGGGCGCCGGACTGACTGAAAAACTGTTTTTT	CASSQERVGGAGLTEKLFF
TRBV28	TRBD1	TRBJ2-4	NA	TGTGCCAGCAGTTCGCCCCTGACGACAGGGGGATCAAACATTCAGTACTTC	CASSSPLTTGGSNIQYF
TRBV7-2	NA	TRBJ2-7	NA	TGTGCCAGCAGCTCGTTACCGGGGTACGAGCAGTACTTC	CASSSLPGYEQYF
TRBV27	NA	TRBJ1-2	NA	TGTGCCAGCAGCCCTGGACAGTGGGACTATGGCTACACCTTC	CASSPGQWDYGYTF
TRBV4-3	TRBD2	TRBJ2-7	NA	TGCGCCAGCAGCCAAGTGCTCCCCCCGCGGGGGGCAAGCTCCTACGAGCAGTACTTC	CASSQVLPPRGASSYEQYF
TRBV6-1	TRBD1	TRBJ1-6	NA	TGTGCCAGCAGGACAGGGTTGAATTCACCCCTCCACTTT	CASRTGLNSPLHF
TRBV6-6	TRBD1	TRBJ1-3	once	TGTGCCAGCAGACGGACAGGGTCTGGAAACACCATATATTTT	CASRRTGSGNTIYF
TRBV19	TRBD1	TRBJ1-1	NA	TGTGCCAGTAGTCTCTGGGACAGGGGGACTGAAGCTTTCTTT	CASSLWDRGTEAFF
TRBV11-2	NA	TRBJ2-5	once	TGTGCCAGCGGGGGGTTGGCGACCCAGTACTTC	CASGGLATQYF
TRBV30	TRBD2	TRBJ2-5	NA	TGTGCCTGGAGTGTGGCTAGCGGGGTGAAGACCCAGTACTTC	CAWSVASGVKTQYF
TRBV5-4	NA	TRBJ1-4	few	TGTGCCAGCAGCTTCGGGGGGCGAAATGAAAAACTGTTTTTT	CASSFGGRNEKLFF
TRBV4-3	NA	TRBJ1-2	NA	TGCGCCAGCAGCCAAGACCACGGGGCTAACTATGGCTACACCTTC	CASSQDHGANYGYTF
TRBV19	TRBD1	TRBJ1-1	NA	TGTGCCAGTAGTGATGACAGGGGCCCTTCGAACACTGAAGCTTTCTTT	CASSDDRGPSNTEAFF
TRBV13	NA	TRBJ1-1	few	TGTGCCAGCAGCTTACCGATGGGGAGGAACACTGAAGCTTTCTTT	CASSLPMGRNTEAFF
TRBV30	TRBD2	TRBJ2-5	NA	TGTGCCTGGAGTTCAACCGGGGGGGCTGCCGAGACCCAGTACTTC	CAWSSTGGAAETQYF